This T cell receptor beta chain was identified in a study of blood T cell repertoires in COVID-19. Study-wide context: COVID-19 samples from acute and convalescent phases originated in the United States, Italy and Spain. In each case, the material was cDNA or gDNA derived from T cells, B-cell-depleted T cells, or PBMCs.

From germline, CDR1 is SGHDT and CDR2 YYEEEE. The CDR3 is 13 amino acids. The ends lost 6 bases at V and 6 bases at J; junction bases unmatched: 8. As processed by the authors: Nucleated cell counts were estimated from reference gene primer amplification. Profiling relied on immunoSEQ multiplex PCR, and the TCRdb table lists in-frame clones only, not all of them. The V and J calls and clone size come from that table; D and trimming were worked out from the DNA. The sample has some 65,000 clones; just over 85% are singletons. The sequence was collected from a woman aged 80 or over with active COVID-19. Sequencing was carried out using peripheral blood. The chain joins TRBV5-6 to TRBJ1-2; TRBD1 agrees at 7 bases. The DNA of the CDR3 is TGTGCCAGCACCCTGGGACAGTCCCATGGCTACACCTTC. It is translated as CASTLGQSHGYTF.